This T cell receptor (beta chain) was documented in a study of molecular identifiers for immune sequencing clone quantification. This clonotype has ten or more counts. The ends were cut back, 5 bases at V and 2 bases at J, with 10 bases in the middle. CDR1 MNHEY and CDR2 SMNVEV come from the germline V gene (reference sequence). The CDR3 has 13 amino acids. Each CDR3 protein is one row after TCRdb ran MiXCR on the PCR reads. Here the sample spans 97,000 or so distinct CDR3 sequences, approximately 25% being singletons. The source of this sequence is a human donor in good health. Some libraries in this study had Jurkat cell RNA spiked in. The chain employs TRBV27 and TRBJ2-7; D may be TRBD1 (6 bases). Source material: naive CD8+ T cells from blood, with Jurkat cell RNA spiked in. Subset here: FACS-sorted CD8+CD4-CCR7+CD45RA+ naive T cells. Here the CDR3 DNA reads TGTGCCAGCAGTGACGGACAGACCTACGAGCAGTACTTC. It translates to CASSDGQTYEQYF.